A selection of T cell receptor beta chains follows, all from one sample in a study of OX40 agonist ivuxolimab in advanced cancers. Profiled with immunoSEQ multiplex PCR; TCRdb holds only in-frame clones, not every one. The table includes over 50,000 clones, nearly 90% detected once. This material consisted of CD4+ or CD8+ T cells sorted from blood, taken in a trial of the OX40 agonist ivuxolimab. These receptors all come from an adult with an advanced solid tumor such as melanoma, head and neck, liver or kidney cancer. CDR3s include the opening cysteine and the closing phenylalanine or tryptophan. D genes are given only for firm matches. Some rows mark clone size as missing; the rest say once, few, many or name a class of expanded clone.

D	V	size	J	DNA	CDR3
-	TRBV30	-	TRBJ1-1	TGTGCCTGGGGGACGGGGAAGGCGACTGAAGCTTTCTTT	CAWGTGKATEAFF
TRBD2	TRBV7-9	-	TRBJ2-1	TGTGCCAGCAGTCCAGGACTAGCGGGGACCTCCTACAATGAGCAGTTCTTC	CASSPGLAGTSYNEQFF
-	TRBV18	-	TRBJ2-7	TGTGCCAGCTCACCGCGTGGGGGCAGCGACGAGCAGTACTTC	CASSPRGGSDEQYF
-	TRBV7-6	-	TRBJ1-1	TGTGCCAGCAGCCCCCAGCCAGGAGGCATGAACACTGAAGCTTTCTTT	CASSPQPGGMNTEAFF
-	TRBV7-8	-	TRBJ2-1	TGTGCCAGCAGCCACTTACAGGGTATTTTCTACAATGAGCAGTTCTTC	CASSHLQGIFYNEQFF
-	TRBV29-1	-	TRBJ1-2	TGCAGCGTTGGAGGCTTTACAGGGACAAGTGGCCACACCTTC	CSVGGFTGTSGHTF
TRBD2	TRBV5-5	-	TRBJ2-3	TGTGCCAGCAGCTTGGGCCTAGCGGGGGGTACTAGCACAGATACGCAGTATTTT	CASSLGLAGGTSTDTQYF
-	TRBV27	-	TRBJ2-6	TGTGCCAGCAGTTTCTCGGTCTCTGGGGCCAACGTCCTGACTTTC	CASSFSVSGANVLTF
-	TRBV2	-	TRBJ1-3	TGTGCCAGCAGTGGCGAGTTCTCTGGAAACACCATATATTTT	CASSGEFSGNTIYF
-	TRBV5-4	-	TRBJ2-3	TGTGCCAGCAGCTTGGCGGGAGCAGATACGCAGTATTTT	CASSLAGADTQYF
-	TRBV7-6	once	TRBJ2-2	TGTGCCAGCAGCCCGACAGAAAACACCGGGGAGCTGTTTTTT	CASSPTENTGELFF
TRBD1	TRBV18	-	TRBJ1-5	TGTGCCAGCTCACCACAGGGGGCGCTTTCCAATCAGCCCCAGCATTTT	CASSPQGALSNQPQHF
-	TRBV28	-	TRBJ2-5	TGTGCCAGCAGTTTTGGCGGTCCAAAGACCCAGTACTTC	CASSFGGPKTQYF
-	TRBV6-5	-	TRBJ2-2	TGTGCCAGCATCAGAGGTCCAGTGAACACCGGGGAGCTGTTTTTT	CASIRGPVNTGELFF
TRBD2	TRBV19	-	TRBJ2-7	TGTGCCAGTAGTATAAGAGCGGGGGGAGCCTCCTACGAGCAGTACTTC	CASSIRAGGASYEQYF
-	TRBV29-1	once	TRBJ2-1	TGCAGCGTTGCAAACTCAAACAATGAGCAGTTCTTC	CSVANSNNEQFF
TRBD2	TRBV18	-	TRBJ2-2	TGTGCCAGCTCACTAGCGGGAGACACCGGGGAGCTGTTTTTT	CASSLAGDTGELFF
TRBD1	TRBV27	-	TRBJ2-7	TGTGCCAGCAGGCGAGGGACAGGAGGCTACGAGCAGTACTTC	CASRRGTGGYEQYF
-	TRBV6-5	-	TRBJ1-1	TGTGCCAGCATCCAGAGGCGTGGCACTGAAGCTTTCTTT	CASIQRRGTEAFF
-	TRBV28	-	TRBJ1-2	TGTGCCAGCGTTTTGGCAGGGGCCGGAGGGTATGGCTACACCTTC	CASVLAGAGGYGYTF
-	TRBV25-1	-	TRBJ2-3	TGTGCCAGCAGTGATGGGGCCACAGATACGCAGTATTTT	CASSDGATDTQYF
TRBD2	TRBV5-1	-	TRBJ2-3	TGCGCCAGCAGCGGTAGCGGGGGGCCCTCTGGCACAGATACGCAGTATTTT	CASSGSGGPSGTDTQYF
-	TRBV5-3	-	TRBJ2-6	TGTGCCAGATCATGCTATGGTGAACAAAGTCGGGCCAACGTCCTGACTTTC	CARSCYGEQSRANVLTF
-	TRBV18	-	TRBJ2-2	TGTGCCAGCTCGCCGATCCCAGCGGCCGGGGAGCTGTTTTTT	CASSPIPAAGELFF
-	TRBV5-4	-	TRBJ1-6	TGTGCCAGCAGCTTGGAAACAGCTACCAATTCACCCCTCCACTTT	CASSLETATNSPLHF
-	TRBV5-5	-	TRBJ1-5	TGTGCCAGCAGCTTAATCGGTGACGGTCAGCCCCAGCATTTT	CASSLIGDGQPQHF
-	TRBV6-5	-	TRBJ1-1	TGTGCCAGCAGTTACCTTGTATTGGGCCCGAGGACTGAAGCTTTCTTT	CASSYLVLGPRTEAFF
TRBD2	TRBV9	-	TRBJ2-1	TGTGCCAGCAGCCCCTGGACTAGCGGGAACAATGAGCAGTTCTTC	CASSPWTSGNNEQFF
-	TRBV19	-	TRBJ1-1	TGTGCCAGTATGGGAAATCAAGACACTGAAGCTTTCTTT	CASMGNQDTEAFF
-	TRBV15	-	TRBJ1-1	TGTGCCACCAGCAGAGGCACTGAAGCTTTCTTT	CATSRGTEAFF
TRBD1	TRBV7-2	-	TRBJ2-7	TGTGCCAGCAGCTTGGCCGGGACAGGCATCGAGCAGTACTTC	CASSLAGTGIEQYF
-	TRBV28	-	TRBJ2-7	TGTGCCAGCAGTTTGATGCGTTCCTACGAGCAGTACTTC	CASSLMRSYEQYF
TRBD1	TRBV6-5	-	TRBJ2-7	TGTGCCAGCAACAAAAGACAGGGCGTCTACGAGCAGTACTTC	CASNKRQGVYEQYF
-	TRBV19	-	TRBJ1-4	TGTGCCAGTAGTATCAGGGGATCAACTAATGAAAAACTGTTTTTT	CASSIRGSTNEKLFF
TRBD2	TRBV5-1	-	TRBJ2-3	TGCGCCAGCAGCCCACAGCGGGACCTACTGGGTACGCAGTATTTT	CASSPQRDLLGTQYF
-	TRBV11-2	-	TRBJ1-1	TGTGCCAGCAGCTTATGGGGCACTGAAGCTTTCTTT	CASSLWGTEAFF
TRBD1	TRBV19	once	TRBJ2-5	TGTGCCAGTAGTACAGGGACAGGGGTGAGGTCCCAGTACTTC	CASSTGTGVRSQYF
-	TRBV5-6	-	TRBJ1-1	TGTGCCAGCAGCCGAAGGGCAGGGCCGAACACTGAAGCTTTCTTT	CASSRRAGPNTEAFF
TRBD1	TRBV7-8	-	TRBJ1-1	TGTGCCAGCAGCGACAGGGGTTTAGGCACTGAAGCTTTCTTT	CASSDRGLGTEAFF
-	TRBV18	-	TRBJ1-5	TGTGCCAGCTCACCCACCGGGACATCTCTCAATCAGCCCCAGCATTTT	CASSPTGTSLNQPQHF
-	TRBV27	-	TRBJ2-1	TGTGCCAGCAGTCTCAATCCTTACAATGAGCAGTTCTTC	CASSLNPYNEQFF
-	TRBV5-4	-	TRBJ2-5	TGTGCCAGCAGCGAGGGGGGCCAAGAGACCCAGTACTTC	CASSEGGQETQYF
-	TRBV6-5	-	TRBJ1-2	TGTGCCAGCAGTTTACTTCCGGACAGTAACTATGGCTACACCTTC	CASSLLPDSNYGYTF
-	TRBV30	-	TRBJ2-1	TGTGCCTCGAAAGGCGGGGCGGTCAAATACAATGAGCAGTTCTTC	CASKGGAVKYNEQFF
TRBD1	TRBV30	few	TRBJ1-1	TGTGCCTGGACAGAGAGACAGGGTGAAGCTTTCTTT	CAWTERQGEAFF